This TCR beta chain was identified during a study of T cells in Graves' hyperthyroidism and ophthalmopathy. Overall study findings and caveats: Expanded thyroid clonotypes (above 0.001) were mostly also found in blood.

In making diagnoses, clinical symptoms, serum thyroxine and TRAb, thyroid ultrasound and orbital computed tomography were all used. From more than 9.5 ml of fresh peripheral blood, PBMCs were isolated. As for this clonotype: Its antigen remains unknown.

Template material for amplifying TCR beta CDR3 regions consisted of RNA transcripts. TCR CDR3 regions were first amplified by RT-PCR with HTBI primers. TCRdb ran MiXCR on the multiplex PCR reads and lists one entry per CDR3 protein. The data hold over 450,000 distinct CDR3 sequences, with roughly 15% observed a single time. Germline CDR1 LGHNA, CDR2 YSLEER. This CDR3 is 15 amino acids long. J was trimmed by 5 bases and V by 0 bases; bases with no gene match: 4. This receptor was obtained from a young woman with Graves' ophthalmopathy. J is TRBJ1-5 and V is TRBV4-3; 7 bases align to TRBD1. Sequenced sample: blood. CDR3 sequence (DNA): TGCGCCAGCAGCCAAGAGTACAGGGGTTATCAGCCCCAGCATTTT. This translates into CASSQEYRGYQPQHF.